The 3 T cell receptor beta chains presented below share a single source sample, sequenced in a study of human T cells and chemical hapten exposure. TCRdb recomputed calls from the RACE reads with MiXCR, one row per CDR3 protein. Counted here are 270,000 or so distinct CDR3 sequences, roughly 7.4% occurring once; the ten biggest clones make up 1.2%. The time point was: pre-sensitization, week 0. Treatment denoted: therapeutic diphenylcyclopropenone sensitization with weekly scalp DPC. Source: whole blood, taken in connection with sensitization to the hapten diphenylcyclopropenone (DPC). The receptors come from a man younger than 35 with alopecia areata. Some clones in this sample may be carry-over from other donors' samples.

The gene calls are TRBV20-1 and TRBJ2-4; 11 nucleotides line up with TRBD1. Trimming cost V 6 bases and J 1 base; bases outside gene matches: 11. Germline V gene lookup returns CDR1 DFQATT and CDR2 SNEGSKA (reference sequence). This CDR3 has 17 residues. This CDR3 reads CSAIPRTGGAAKNIQYF. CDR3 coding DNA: TGCAGTGCGATACCCCGGACAGGGGGCGCTGCCAAAAACATTCAGTACTTC.

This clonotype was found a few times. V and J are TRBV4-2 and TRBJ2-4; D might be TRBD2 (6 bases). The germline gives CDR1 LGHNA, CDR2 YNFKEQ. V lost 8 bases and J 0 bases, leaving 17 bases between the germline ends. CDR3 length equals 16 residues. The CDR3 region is CASSHLGGLAKNIQYF. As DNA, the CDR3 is TGTGCCAGCTCCCACCTGGGGGGTTTAGCCAAAAACATTCAGTACTTC.

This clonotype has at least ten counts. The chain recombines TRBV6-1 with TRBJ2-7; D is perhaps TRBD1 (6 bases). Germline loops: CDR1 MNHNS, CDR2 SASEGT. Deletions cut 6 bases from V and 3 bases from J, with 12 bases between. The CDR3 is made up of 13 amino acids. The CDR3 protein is CASRDGTNYEQYV. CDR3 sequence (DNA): TGTGCCAGCAGGGACGGGACAAACTACGAGCAGTACGTC.